The entry below gives a single T cell receptor (beta chain) sequence along with its context. Antigen unknown. This record belongs to a study of T cell responses to AZD1222 COVID-19 vaccine. Looking at the study overall: Second-dose intervals near 4 or 12 weeks were combined.

Whole-study findings and limits: Females made up more of the donors, who were largely white British, and clonal diversity may have come out too low. Reportedly, nearly half the spike-specific TCRs target unmutated variant regions. Only after the peak T cell response were repertoires sampled.

Sequencing was performed with immunoSEQ multiplex PCR; in TCRdb, only in-frame clones are kept and a portion is missing. The table has about 130,000 clones, more than 70% seen once. The V end was cut by 6 bases, the J end by 0 bases, with 21 bases between. This CDR3 is built from 18 residues. Germline V lookup: CDR1 LNHDA, CDR2 SQIVND (reference sequence). The material sequenced was peripheral blood, taken on day 0 of AZD1222 vaccination. This TCR was sampled from an adult in good health. The chain uses TRBV19 and TRBJ2-1; D might be TRBD2 (6 bases). The CDR3 DNA is TGTGCCAGTAGCCCCAGTAGTAGCGGAGCTAGCTCCTACAATGAGCAGTTCTTC. It specifies CASSPSSSGASSYNEQFF.